This TCR beta chain was captured by sequencing in a study of T cells after yellow fever vaccination. Study context: SMART-Seq v4 Ultra Low Input prepared the low-cell-number fractions.

As to this clonotype: No antigen is known for it.

Losses at the gene ends were 1 base for V and 7 bases for J; bases not matched to a gene: 9. The CDR3 contains 16 residues. CDR1 is SGDLS and CDR2 is YYNGEE in the germline V gene. The 5'RACE template-switching step produced TCR cDNA and added a universal primer site and UMIs. TCRdb recomputed calls from the 5' RACE reads with MiXCR, one row per CDR3 protein. Of 300,000 to 450,000 distinct CDR3 sequences listed, 6.2% are singletons. Overall study results and limits: Most clones from primary vaccination resurfaced after the booster (about 95% CD4, approximately 88% CD8).

The V and J genes are TRBV9 and TRBJ2-1; the match to TRBD2 covers 9 bases. This TCR derives from a man younger than 40 who received the YFV17D yellow fever vaccine. The sequences come from PBMCs, collected 5 days after the yellow fever booster vaccination. CDR3 region: CASSVPGTSRGNEQFF. CDR3 bases: TGTGCCAGCAGCGTACCCGGGACTAGCCGAGGGAATGAGCAGTTCTTC.